These 26 T cell receptor beta chains share one sample of origin, sequenced in a study of Ad26.COV2.S vaccination and SARS-CoV-2 variants. Treatment noted: around 19 received Ad26.COV2.S at low or high dose, single or two shots; roughly five received placebo; per-sample allocation not given. Each sample was drawn 63 days after the first injection (of vaccine or placebo). The assay was immunoSEQ multiplex PCR, and TCRdb's table has in-frame clones only and misses some. This table holds 300,000 to 450,000 clones, roughly 81% found once. The sequences come from peripheral blood, collected in a trial of Ad26.COV2.S vaccine versus placebo. The receptors derive from a person between 18 and 59 years old who received the Ad26.COV2.S COVID-19 vaccine or a placebo.

This clone was detected once. CDR3 loop: CASRRQGYGYTF. CDR3 bases: TGTGCCAGCAGGCGACAGGGCTATGGCTACACCTTC. The genes are TRBV5-4 and TRBJ1-2; TRBD1 agrees at 7 bases. Germline CDR1 reads SGHNT; CDR2 reads YYREEE (reference sequence). After removal of 5 bases from V and 4 bases from J, the junction contained 2 bases not matched to a gene. This CDR3 spans 12 amino acids. Full variable domain (outside the CDR3, taken from reference TRBV5-4 and TRBJ1-2): ETGVTQSPTHLIKTRGQQVTLRCSSQSGHNTVSWYQQALGQGPQFIFQYYREEENGRGNFPPRFSGLQFPNYSSELNVNALELDDSALYLCASRRQGYGYTFGSGTRLTVV.

This sequence joins TRBV19 and TRBJ2-7; 7 bases line up with TRBD1. The V segment lost 9 bases and the J segment 4 bases; nucleotides outside the gene matches: 15. Germline lookup yields CDR1 LNHDA and CDR2 SQIVND (reference sequence). This CDR3 comprises 15 residues. The DNA of the CDR3 is TGTGCCAGGACGACACGGGACAGCGCAGAATACGAGCAGTACTTC. Translation: CARTTRDSAEYEQYF.

Written as DNA, the CDR3 is TGTGCCACTCCTAGACCGGGACTAGCGGTCTATGGGGACTACGAGCAGTACTTC. It codes for CATPRPGLAVYGDYEQYF. The rearrangement joins TRBV21-1 to TRBJ2-7; the table's D call TRBD2 went unverified against the DNA. TRBV21-1 constitutes a pseudogene. This CDR3 region has 18 residues.

The gene calls are TRBV9 and TRBJ2-2, with D maybe TRBD1 (6 bases). CDR3 size: 15 residues. Trimming took off 0 bases at V and 5 bases at J, with 11 bases between the two ends. Germline V gene sequence: CDR1 SGDLS, CDR2 YYNGEE. In DNA form, the CDR3 reads TGTGCCAGCAGCGTAGAGACAGGCGGGACCGGGGAGCTGTTTTTT. It translates to CASSVETGGTGELFF.

DNA of the CDR3: TGTGCCAGCGAGCGGTGGCGCGGAGGGAACACCGGGGAGCTGTTTTTT. Amino acids: CASERWRGGNTGELFF. The V gene is TRBV2, the J gene TRBJ2-2; possibly TRBD2 for D (5 bases). Trimming took 8 bases from V and 1 from J, leaving 17 bases between them. CDR3 length: 16 residues. The germline gives CDR1 SNHLY, CDR2 FYNNEI.

The chain couples TRBV7-9 to TRBJ2-3; D may be TRBD2 (5 bases). This CDR3 is 17 amino acids long. Per the germline V gene, CDR1 is SEHNR and CDR2 is FQNEAQ (reference sequence). Trimming removed 3 bases from V and 4 bases from J, with 20 bases in between. In DNA, the CDR3 is TGTGCCAGCAGCTTCTTGACCGGGCGGGTCGTTTCAGATACGCAGTATTTT. The encoded protein is CASSFLTGRVVSDTQYF. Full variable domain (outside the CDR3, taken from reference TRBV7-9 and TRBJ2-3): DTGVSQNPRHKITKRGQNVTFRCDPISEHNRLYWYRQTLGQGPEFLTYFQNEAQLEKSRLLSDRFSAERPKGSFSTLEIQRTEQGDSAMYLCASSFLTGRVVSDTQYFGPGTRLTVL.

This rearrangement joins TRBV9 to TRBJ2-3; 11 bases fit TRBD1. This CDR3 is built from 14 residues. Looked up from germline, CDR1 is SGDLS and CDR2 is YYNGEE. Trimming removed 3 bases from V and 6 bases from J; junction bases left unmatched: 3. The CDR3 DNA sequence: TGTGCCAGCAGCGGGACAGGGGGCGCCGATACGCAGTATTTT. Translated: CASSGTGGADTQYF.

J is TRBJ2-7 and V is TRBV7-9, with no clear D. The V and J ends lost 3 bases and 3 bases respectively, with 15 bases between them. This CDR3 comprises 15 residues. The germline V gene has CDR1 SEHNR and CDR2 FQNEAQ (reference sequence). The CDR3 reads CASSFPFGGNYEQYF. The DNA of the CDR3 is TGTGCCAGCAGCTTCCCCTTCGGCGGCAACTACGAGCAGTACTTC.

CDR3 sequence (DNA): TGTGCCTCACGGGAACGGCTTCGGCAGCCCCAGCATTTT. Its translation is CASRERLRQPQHF. The rearrangement uses TRBV28 and TRBJ1-5; D is unresolved. Trimming removed 11 bases at V and 7 bases at J, with 18 bases between. This CDR3 region has 13 residues. Germline V gene sequence: CDR1 MDHEN, CDR2 SYDVKM.

The V and J genes are TRBV9 and TRBJ1-1; 7 bases are shared with TRBD1. This CDR3 comprises 17 residues. V was clipped by 0 bases and J by 4 bases; unmatched bases: 12. The germline CDR1 and CDR2 sequences are SGDLS and YYNGEE. CDR3 in amino acids: CASSVGRQGTRGTEAFF. CDR3 coding DNA: TGTGCCAGCAGCGTAGGGAGACAGGGAACCCGAGGCACTGAAGCTTTCTTT.

The chain couples TRBV27 to TRBJ2-7, with 7 positions matching TRBD1. This CDR3 has 15 residues. CDR1 is MNHEY, CDR2 SMNVEV, per germline (reference sequence). V lost 4 bases, J lost 2 bases, and 8 bases stayed unmatched. The CDR3 sequence is CASSYNHRGTYEQYF. The CDR3 nucleotides read TGTGCCAGCAGTTACAACCACAGGGGAACCTACGAGCAGTACTTC.

This chain joins TRBV6-6 and TRBJ2-7; possibly TRBD2 for D (6 bases). The germline V gene has CDR1 MNHNY and CDR2 SVGAGI (reference sequence). This CDR3 is built from 13 residues. Trimming stripped 10 bases from V and 0 bases from J, with 13 bases between. The CDR3 protein is CATAGTYSYEQYF. CDR3 bases: TGTGCCACCGCCGGGACTTACTCCTACGAGCAGTACTTC.

V is TRBV3-1 (or the pseudogene TRBV3-2) and J is TRBJ2-3; D remains ambiguous. The CDR3 consists of 13 residues. In germline, CDR1 is LGHDT, CDR2 YNNKEL (reference sequence). The V gene lost 2 bases and the J gene lost 7 bases, with 10 bases spanning the gap. The CDR3 bases are TGTGCCAGCAGCCAACGTCGGCTAAATACGCAGTATTTT. It specifies CASSQRRLNTQYF.

The V gene is TRBV6-5, the J gene TRBJ1-2; TRBD1 is a possible D gene (6 bases). The germline V gene encodes CDR1 MNHEY and CDR2 SVGAGI. The CDR3 has 13 residues. The V gene lost 0 bases and the J gene lost 8 bases, with 10 bases spanning the gap. CDR3 sequence: CASSYSVTGGYTF. Here the CDR3 DNA reads TGTGCCAGCAGTTACTCGGTTACAGGGGGCTACACCTTC.

Turning to this clone: Sequence at one end of the junction differs from germline and may be a read error. This chain uses TRBV9 with TRBJ2-5, with D uncertain. The CDR3 consists of 12 residues. Germline V CDR1 and CDR2: SGDLS, YYNGEE. The CDR3 nucleotides are TGTGCCAGCAGCGTAGTTGGCGACACCTCGAACTTC. Amino acid sequence: CASSVVGDTSNF.

This sequence joins TRBV4-3 and TRBJ2-7, with D possibly TRBD1 on 6 matching bases. The germline V gene encodes CDR1 LGHNA and CDR2 YSLEER. The V gene lost 5 bases and the J gene lost 3 bases, with 17 bases spanning the gap. There are 15 residues in the CDR3. The DNA of the CDR3 is TGCGCCAGCAGCGTCGCTTCAGGGGCCCTCTACGAGCAGTACTTC. This sequence encodes CASSVASGALYEQYF.

This chain joins TRBV4-2 and TRBJ2-2; 7 nucleotides match TRBD2. The CDR3 consists of 21 residues. Germline loops: CDR1 LGHNA, CDR2 YNFKEQ. V was pared by 4 bases and J by 1 base, with 21 bases of the junction left unmatched. The DNA for the CDR3 is TGTGCCAGCAGCCCGTTCGGGTTGATCAAGGCGGGGGAATTGAACACCGGGGAGCTGTTTTTT. Encoded protein: CASSPFGLIKAGELNTGELFF.

V is TRBV7-6 and J is TRBJ2-5; 9 nucleotides agree with TRBD2. There are 18 residues in the CDR3. Germline CDR1 and CDR2: SGHVS and FNYEAQ. The junction had 11 bases not matched to a gene; V was cut back by 1 base and J by 2 bases. Here the CDR3 reads CASSLDWAGGPSQETQYF. In DNA form, the CDR3 reads TGTGCCAGCAGCTTAGATTGGGCGGGAGGGCCATCGCAAGAGACCCAGTACTTC.

V and J are TRBV10-3 and TRBJ1-1; TRBD1 is a possible D gene (5 bases). The germline CDR1 and CDR2 sequences are ENHRY and SYGVKD. CDR3 length: 14 residues. Deletions cut 4 bases from V and 4 bases from J, with 13 bases between. CDR3 sequence reads: CAISGPGTRTEAFF. In nucleotides, the CDR3 is TGTGCCATCAGTGGGCCAGGGACCCGCACTGAAGCTTTCTTT.

This clone came up once. The rearrangement links TRBV4-3 to TRBJ1-1; tentatively, D is TRBD1 (6 bases). The length of the CDR3 is 15 residues. Germline V gene lookup returns CDR1 LGHNA and CDR2 YSLEER. V lost 0 bases and J 9 bases, leaving 17 bases between the germline ends. CDR3 loop: CASSQDRWGRVQAFF. CDR3 nucleotide sequence: TGCGCCAGCAGCCAAGATCGGTGGGGGCGCGTACAAGCTTTCTTT.

The chain employs TRBV11-2 and TRBJ2-1; D unresolved. The CDR3 runs 19 residues. The ends were cut back, 0 bases at V and 1 base at J, with 19 bases in the middle. Germline CDR1 reads SGHAT; CDR2 reads FQNNGV. CDR3 nucleotides: TGTGCCAGCAGCTTAGATGTGATCCCAAGAACAGATTCCTACAATGAGCAGTTCTTC. As protein: CASSLDVIPRTDSYNEQFF.

Note on this clone: A much larger clonotype is one base distant, so this may be a read error. The J gene is TRBJ1-2, the V gene TRBV12-3 or TRBV12-4; 7 bases fit TRBD1. V shed 6 bases, J shed 4 bases, and the junction held 2 bases outside the gene matches. The length of the CDR3 is 12 residues. The CDR3 DNA is TGTGCCAGCAGCCGGGACAGCTATGGCTACACCTTC. This codes for CASSRDSYGYTF.

This clone was recorded only once. V and J are TRBV4-1 and TRBJ1-3; D not certain. V lost 4 bases to trimming and J lost 0 bases, with 25 bases between them. Germline values: CDR1 MGHRA, CDR2 YSYEKL. This CDR3 has 20 amino acids. CDR3 sequence: CASSRQDQSFGPSSGNTIYF. CDR3 DNA: TGCGCCAGCAGCCGCCAAGATCAGTCCTTTGGGCCGAGCTCTGGAAACACCATATATTTT.

The J gene is TRBJ1-2, the V gene TRBV5-1; D is unclear. The germline V gene encodes CDR1 SGHRS and CDR2 YFSETQ. CDR3 length equals 16 residues. Trimming took off 3 bases at V and 1 base at J, with 16 bases between the two ends. The CDR3, as DNA: TGCGCCAGCAGCTCGCGAGGAGCCTCAGTTAACTATGGCTACACCTTC. This sequence encodes CASSSRGASVNYGYTF.

This clone has more than one count but fewer than ten. The chain links TRBV18 to TRBJ2-5; 15 bases align to TRBD2. CDR1 KGHSH and CDR2 LQKENI come from the germline V gene. The J segment lost 1 base and the V segment lost 3 bases, leaving 6 bases of the junction unmatched. There are 18 residues in the CDR3. The CDR3 DNA follows: TGTGCCAGCTCACCGGGACTAGCGGGGGGCCCCCTCCAAGAGACCCAGTACTTC. Translating gives CASSPGLAGGPLQETQYF. The full variable domain, completed using reference TRBV18 and TRBJ2-5, is NAGVMQNPRHLVRRRGQEARLRCSPMKGHSHVYWYRQLPEEGLKFMVYLQKENIIDESGMPKERFSAEFPKEGPSILRIQQVVRGDSAAYFCASSPGLAGGPLQETQYFGPGTRLLVL.

The chain uses TRBV6-5 and TRBJ2-5; D gene uncertain. The CDR3 covers 13 residues. Trimming cost V 4 bases and J 2 bases, with 8 bases left between them. Germline V gene sequence: CDR1 MNHEY, CDR2 SVGAGI. In nucleotides, the CDR3 is TGTGCCAGCAGTTCCGGTTGGCAAGAGACCCAGTACTTC. Translation: CASSSGWQETQYF.